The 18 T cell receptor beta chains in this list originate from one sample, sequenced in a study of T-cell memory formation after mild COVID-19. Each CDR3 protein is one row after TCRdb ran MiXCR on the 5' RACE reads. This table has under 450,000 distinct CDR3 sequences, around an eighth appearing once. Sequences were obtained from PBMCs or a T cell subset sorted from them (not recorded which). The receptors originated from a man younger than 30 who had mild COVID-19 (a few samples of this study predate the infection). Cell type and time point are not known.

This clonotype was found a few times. The CDR3 DNA is TGCAGTGCTACGACACCAGGGGGAGTTTACGAGCAGTACTTC. The encoded protein is CSATTPGGVYEQYF. This chain uses TRBV20-1 with TRBJ2-7; 7 bases fit TRBD1. CDR1 DFQATT and CDR2 SNEGSKA come from the germline V gene (reference sequence). V was clipped by 4 bases and J by 4 bases; unmatched bases: 10. The CDR3 has 14 amino acids.

The CDR3 DNA reads TGCAGTGCCCACTTCCCCCAAGGCACAGATACGCAGTATTTT. This translates into CSAHFPQGTDTQYF. The chain couples TRBV20-1 to TRBJ2-3; D remains ambiguous. Trimming cost V 6 bases and J 1 base, with 14 bases left between them. The CDR3 length is 14 residues. Germline values: CDR1 DFQATT, CDR2 SNEGSKA (reference sequence).

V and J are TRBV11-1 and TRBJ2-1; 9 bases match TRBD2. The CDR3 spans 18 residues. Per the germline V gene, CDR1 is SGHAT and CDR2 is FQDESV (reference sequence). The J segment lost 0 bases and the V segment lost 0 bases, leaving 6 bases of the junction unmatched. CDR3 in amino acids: CASSLASAGGVSYNEQFF. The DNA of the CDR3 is TGTGCCAGCAGCTTAGCGTCTGCGGGGGGGGTCTCCTACAATGAGCAGTTCTTC.

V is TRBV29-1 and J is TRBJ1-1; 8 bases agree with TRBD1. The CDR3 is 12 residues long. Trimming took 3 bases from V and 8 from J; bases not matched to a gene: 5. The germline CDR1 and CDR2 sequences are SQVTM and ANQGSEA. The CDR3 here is CSVEGRGREAFF. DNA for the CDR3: TGCAGCGTTGAGGGCAGGGGGCGGGAAGCTTTCTTT.

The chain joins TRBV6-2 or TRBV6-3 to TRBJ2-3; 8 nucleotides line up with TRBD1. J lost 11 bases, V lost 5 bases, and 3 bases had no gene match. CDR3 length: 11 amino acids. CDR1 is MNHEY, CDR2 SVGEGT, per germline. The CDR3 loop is CASSGGQGQYF. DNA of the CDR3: TGTGCCAGCAGTGGCGGACAGGGGCAGTATTTT.

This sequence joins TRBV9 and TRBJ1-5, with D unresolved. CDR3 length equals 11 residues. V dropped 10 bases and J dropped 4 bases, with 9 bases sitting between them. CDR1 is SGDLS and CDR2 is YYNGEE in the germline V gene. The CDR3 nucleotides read TGTGCCCTAGGGAATAATCAGCCCCAGCATTTT. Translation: CALGNNQPQHF.

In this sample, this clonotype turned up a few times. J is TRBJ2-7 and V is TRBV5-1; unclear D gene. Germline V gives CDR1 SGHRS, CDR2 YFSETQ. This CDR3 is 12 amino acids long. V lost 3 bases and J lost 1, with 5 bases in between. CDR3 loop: CASSWGSYEQYF. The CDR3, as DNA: TGCGCCAGCAGCTGGGGTTCCTACGAGCAGTACTTC.

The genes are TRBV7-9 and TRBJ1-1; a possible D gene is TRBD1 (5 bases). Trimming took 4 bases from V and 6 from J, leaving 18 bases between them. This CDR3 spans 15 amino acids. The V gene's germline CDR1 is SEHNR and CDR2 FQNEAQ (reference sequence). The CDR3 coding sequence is TGTGCCAGCAGCTCCGTGTTGGGGTTGGGGGCTGAAGCTTTCTTT. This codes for CASSSVLGLGAEAFF. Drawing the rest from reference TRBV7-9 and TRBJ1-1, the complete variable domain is DTGVSQNPRHKITKRGQNVTFRCDPISEHNRLYWYRQTLGQGPEFLTYFQNEAQLEKSRLLSDRFSAERPKGSFSTLEIQRTEQGDSAMYLCASSSVLGLGAEAFFGQGTRLTVV.

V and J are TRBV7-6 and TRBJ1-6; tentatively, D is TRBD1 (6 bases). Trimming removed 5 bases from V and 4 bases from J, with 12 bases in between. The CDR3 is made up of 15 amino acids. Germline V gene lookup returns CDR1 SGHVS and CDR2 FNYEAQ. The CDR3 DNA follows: TGTGCCAGCAGCCCACTGGGGGCTTATAATTCACCCCTCCACTTT. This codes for CASSPLGAYNSPLHF.

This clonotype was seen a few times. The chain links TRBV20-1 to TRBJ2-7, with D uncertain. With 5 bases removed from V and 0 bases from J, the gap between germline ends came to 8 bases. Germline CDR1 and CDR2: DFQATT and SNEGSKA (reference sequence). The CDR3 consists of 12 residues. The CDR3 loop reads CSAYGSSYEQYF. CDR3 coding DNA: TGCAGTGCTTACGGAAGCTCCTACGAGCAGTACTTC.

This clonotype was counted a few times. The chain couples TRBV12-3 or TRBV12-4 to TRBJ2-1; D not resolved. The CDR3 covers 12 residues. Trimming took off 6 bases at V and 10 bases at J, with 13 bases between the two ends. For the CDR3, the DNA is TGTGCCAGCAGGCTCCCTGGGAAGGAGCAGTTCTTC. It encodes CASRLPGKEQFF.

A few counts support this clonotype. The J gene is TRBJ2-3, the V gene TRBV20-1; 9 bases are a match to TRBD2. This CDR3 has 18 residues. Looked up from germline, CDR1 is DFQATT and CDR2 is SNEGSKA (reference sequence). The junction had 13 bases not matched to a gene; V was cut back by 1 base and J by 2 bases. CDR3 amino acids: CSARALGGAGGSTDTQYF. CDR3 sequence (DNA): TGCAGTGCTAGAGCCCTCGGAGGAGCGGGGGGTTCCACAGATACGCAGTATTTT.

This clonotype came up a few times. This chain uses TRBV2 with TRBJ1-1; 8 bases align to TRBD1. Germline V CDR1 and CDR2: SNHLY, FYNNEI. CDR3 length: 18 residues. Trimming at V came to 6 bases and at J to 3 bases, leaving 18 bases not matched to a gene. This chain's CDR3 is CASRTTGVGRYMDTEAFF. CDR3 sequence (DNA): TGTGCCAGCAGGACGACAGGGGTGGGAAGGTATATGGACACTGAAGCTTTCTTT.

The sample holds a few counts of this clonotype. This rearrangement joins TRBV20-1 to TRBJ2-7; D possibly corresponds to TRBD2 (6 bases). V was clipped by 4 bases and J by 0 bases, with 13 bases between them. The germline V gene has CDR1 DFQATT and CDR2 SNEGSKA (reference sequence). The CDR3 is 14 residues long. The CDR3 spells CSAIAGLDSYEQYV. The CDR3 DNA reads TGCAGTGCTATCGCGGGACTTGACTCCTACGAGCAGTACGTC.

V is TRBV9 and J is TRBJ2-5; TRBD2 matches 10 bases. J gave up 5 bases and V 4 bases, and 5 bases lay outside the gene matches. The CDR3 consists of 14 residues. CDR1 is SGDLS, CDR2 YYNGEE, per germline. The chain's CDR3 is CASSSSGGGETQYF. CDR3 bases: TGTGCCAGCAGCTCTAGCGGGGGCGGGGAGACCCAGTACTTC.

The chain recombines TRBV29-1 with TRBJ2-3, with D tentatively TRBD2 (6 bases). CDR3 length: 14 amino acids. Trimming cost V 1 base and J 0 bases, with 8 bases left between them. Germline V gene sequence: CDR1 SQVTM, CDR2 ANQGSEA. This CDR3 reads CSVEGGVSTDTQYF. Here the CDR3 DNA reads TGCAGCGTTGAAGGGGGGGTGAGCACAGATACGCAGTATTTT.

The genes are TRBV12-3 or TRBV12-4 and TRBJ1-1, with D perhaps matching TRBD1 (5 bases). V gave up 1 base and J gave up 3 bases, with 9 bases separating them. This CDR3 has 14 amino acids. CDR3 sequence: CASSLGGEYTEAFF. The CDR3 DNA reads TGTGCCAGCAGTTTAGGGGGGGAATACACTGAAGCTTTCTTT.

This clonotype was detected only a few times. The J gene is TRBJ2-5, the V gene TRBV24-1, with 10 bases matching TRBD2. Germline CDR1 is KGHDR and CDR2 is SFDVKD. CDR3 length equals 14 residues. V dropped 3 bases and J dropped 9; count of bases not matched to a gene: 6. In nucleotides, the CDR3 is TGTGCCACCAGTGATAGGCCTAGCGGGGGTCCCCAGTACTTC. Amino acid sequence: CATSDRPSGGPQYF.